This TCR beta chain was sequenced in a study of T cell responses to AZD1222 COVID-19 vaccine. The CDR3 contains 15 residues. Per the germline V gene, CDR1 is SGHVS and CDR2 is FNYEAQ. The V end was cut by 1 base, the J end by 5 bases, with 14 bases between. Repertoires were generated with immunoSEQ multiplex PCR, while TCRdb's copy carries only in-frame clones and drops some. Among 120,000 or so clones listed, 90% were seen once. This clone was counted a single time. The specimen comprised peripheral blood, sampled on day 0 of AZD1222 vaccination. This chain uses TRBV7-6 with TRBJ1-2, with TRBD1 as a possible D gene (5 bases). The TCR was taken from an adult in good health. DNA of the CDR3: TGTGCCAGCAGCTTAGGTCAGCACGCAGGGTATGGCTACACCTTC. This sequence encodes CASSLGQHAGYGYTF.